This T cell receptor beta chain was recorded in a study of vaccination effects on CD4 cells after COVID-19. Overall study findings and caveats: Only a single clone (1 of 255 vaccine-induced clones in healthy vaccinees) cross-reacted with common cold coronaviruses.

TCRdb's table, derived via immunoSEQ multiplex PCR, lists solely in-frame clones and lacks some. The repertoire holds about 30,000 clones, with around three fifths as singletons. In regard to this clone: As yet, its antigen is unknown.

Investigators separated out CD4+ T cells once 10 days of culture had passed. The clonotype was recovered from a human donor who received a COVID-19 vaccine. The material sequenced was CD4+ T cells from PBMCs cultured without peptide, taken before COVID-19 vaccination.

This chain's CDR3 is CASSQPLTGYYEQYF. In DNA form, the CDR3 reads TGCGCCAGCAGCCAACCGCTGACAGGGTACTACGAGCAGTACTTC. V and J are TRBV4-1 and TRBJ2-7; 7 bases match TRBD1. The germline gives CDR1 MGHRA, CDR2 YSYEKL. The trim removed 2 bases at V and 3 bases at J, leaving 7 bases unmatched. CDR3 size: 15 residues.